The rows below give T cell receptor beta chains drawn from one sample of a study of blood T cells in healthy people across ages. TCRdb passed the 5' RACE reads through MiXCR, listing each CDR3 protein once. This table holds 760,000 or so distinct CDR3 sequences, more than 20% found once. This sample was also put to use in a study of T cells of mothers and their children.

The sequenced sample consisted of blood. The receptors shown here come from a boy under 18 in good health. CDR3s include the opening cysteine and the closing phenylalanine or tryptophan. The order of the fields is J gene, D gene, clone size, V gene, CDR3 protein, CDR3 DNA. D genes are given only for firm matches. Rows may omit the clone size; those that give it use once, few, many or a size class.

j_call: TRBJ2-7; d_call: NA; clone_size: NA; v_call: TRBV24-1; cdr3_aa: CATSDGFYEQYF; cdr3_nt: TGTGCCACCAGTGATGGGTTCTACGAGCAGTACTTC
j_call: TRBJ2-3; d_call: NA; clone_size: NA; v_call: TRBV29-1; cdr3_aa: CSVEGRLVDTQYF; cdr3_nt: TGCAGCGTTGAAGGTCGCTTAGTAGATACGCAGTATTTT
j_call: TRBJ2-7; d_call: NA; clone_size: NA; v_call: TRBV15; cdr3_aa: CATSRVRPPGYEQYF; cdr3_nt: TGTGCCACCAGCAGGGTTAGACCCCCGGGCTACGAGCAGTACTTC
j_call: TRBJ2-1; d_call: NA; clone_size: NA; v_call: TRBV7-9; cdr3_aa: CASGSSYEQFF; cdr3_nt: TGTGCCAGCGGCTCAAGCTATGAGCAGTTCTTC
j_call: TRBJ2-7; d_call: NA; clone_size: few; v_call: TRBV5-5; cdr3_aa: CACSYQGAPSSYEQYF; cdr3_nt: TGTGCCTGCAGCTATCAGGGCGCGCCAAGCTCCTACGAGCAGTACTTC
j_call: TRBJ2-5; d_call: TRBD2; clone_size: NA; v_call: TRBV13; cdr3_aa: CASSLRLAGVQETQYF; cdr3_nt: TGTGCCAGCAGCTTACGCCTAGCGGGAGTCCAAGAGACCCAGTACTTC
j_call: TRBJ2-1; d_call: NA; clone_size: few; v_call: TRBV12-3/TRBV12-4; cdr3_aa: CATLRSSYNEQFF; cdr3_nt: TGTGCCACCCTAAGGAGCTCCTACAATGAGCAGTTCTTC
j_call: TRBJ1-4; d_call: TRBD1; clone_size: NA; v_call: TRBV9; cdr3_aa: CASSGSRDRLLEEKLFF; cdr3_nt: TGTGCCAGCAGCGGGTCCCGGGACAGGTTACTCGAAGAAAAACTGTTTTTT
j_call: TRBJ2-1; d_call: TRBD2; clone_size: NA; v_call: TRBV27; cdr3_aa: CASTLAGAHSYNEQFF; cdr3_nt: TGTGCCAGCACATTAGCGGGGGCTCACTCCTACAATGAGCAGTTCTTC
j_call: TRBJ2-7; d_call: TRBD2; clone_size: few; v_call: TRBV4-3; cdr3_aa: CASSLAGGHSYEQYF; cdr3_nt: TGCGCCAGCAGCTTAGCGGGGGGCCATAGTTACGAGCAGTACTTC
j_call: TRBJ2-7; d_call: NA; clone_size: few; v_call: TRBV4-3; cdr3_aa: CASSQTVAYEQYF; cdr3_nt: TGCGCCAGCAGCCAAACAGTCGCCTACGAGCAGTACTTC
j_call: TRBJ1-2; d_call: NA; clone_size: few; v_call: TRBV29-1; cdr3_aa: CSVEEGGHMVGYTF; cdr3_nt: TGCAGCGTTGAAGAGGGCGGACACATGGTTGGCTACACCTTC
j_call: TRBJ2-7; d_call: NA; clone_size: NA; v_call: TRBV7-7; cdr3_aa: CASSVGYGGEQYF; cdr3_nt: TGTGCTAGCAGCGTGGGCTATGGGGGAGAGCAGTACTTC
j_call: TRBJ2-5; d_call: NA; clone_size: few; v_call: TRBV5-1; cdr3_aa: CASSYSTDQETQYF; cdr3_nt: TGCGCCAGCAGCTATTCGACAGACCAAGAGACCCAGTACTTC
j_call: TRBJ2-1; d_call: NA; clone_size: NA; v_call: TRBV24-1; cdr3_aa: CATSDSGSTGEQFF; cdr3_nt: TGTGCCACCAGTGATTCGGGCTCCACGGGGGAGCAGTTCTTC
j_call: TRBJ2-2; d_call: TRBD1; clone_size: NA; v_call: TRBV19; cdr3_aa: CASSKGQGAPGELFF; cdr3_nt: TGTGCCAGTAGTAAGGGACAGGGGGCACCCGGGGAGCTGTTTTTT
j_call: TRBJ1-4; d_call: TRBD1; clone_size: few; v_call: TRBV6-5; cdr3_aa: CASSYRDRGLGNEKLFF; cdr3_nt: TGTGCCAGCAGTTACCGGGACAGGGGGCTGGGCAATGAAAAACTGTTTTTT
j_call: TRBJ2-2; d_call: TRBD2; clone_size: NA; v_call: TRBV5-1; cdr3_aa: CASRPGLVAGELFF; cdr3_nt: TGCGCCAGCAGGCCGGGACTAGTGGCCGGGGAGCTGTTTTTT
j_call: TRBJ1-4; d_call: NA; clone_size: NA; v_call: TRBV4-3; cdr3_aa: CASSQDRAREEKLFF; cdr3_nt: TGCGCCAGCAGCCAAGATCGCGCTAGGGAGGAAAAACTGTTTTTT
j_call: TRBJ2-3; d_call: NA; clone_size: few; v_call: TRBV6-5; cdr3_aa: CASIGAGADTQYF; cdr3_nt: TGTGCCAGCATCGGGGCAGGGGCGGATACGCAGTATTTT
j_call: TRBJ2-5; d_call: NA; clone_size: NA; v_call: TRBV6-2/TRBV6-3; cdr3_aa: CASSYSRWEQYF; cdr3_nt: TGTGCCAGCAGTTACTCCCGGTGGGAGCAGTACTTC
j_call: TRBJ2-1; d_call: TRBD2; clone_size: NA; v_call: TRBV29-1; cdr3_aa: CSVGLAGNNEQFF; cdr3_nt: TGCAGCGTTGGGCTAGCGGGGAACAATGAGCAGTTCTTC
j_call: TRBJ2-5; d_call: NA; clone_size: NA; v_call: TRBV9; cdr3_aa: CASSEGNLQETQYF; cdr3_nt: TGTGCCAGCAGCGAGGGTAACTTACAAGAGACCCAGTACTTC
j_call: TRBJ2-3; d_call: NA; clone_size: NA; v_call: TRBV11-3; cdr3_aa: CASSRSWKADTQYF; cdr3_nt: TGTGCCAGCTCGAGGAGTTGGAAGGCAGATACGCAGTATTTT
j_call: TRBJ1-6; d_call: NA; clone_size: few; v_call: TRBV6-8; cdr3_aa: CASSYSHDRKITRNSPLHF; cdr3_nt: TGTGCCAGCAGTTACTCTCACGACAGGAAAATAACAAGAAATTCACCCCTCCACTTT
j_call: TRBJ2-7; d_call: TRBD1; clone_size: NA; v_call: TRBV29-1; cdr3_aa: CSVGQGAAYEQYF; cdr3_nt: TGCAGCGTCGGACAGGGAGCAGCCTACGAGCAGTACTTC
j_call: TRBJ2-1; d_call: NA; clone_size: NA; v_call: TRBV24-1; cdr3_aa: CATSDLGHEQFF; cdr3_nt: TGTGCCACCAGTGATCTGGGACATGAGCAGTTCTTC
j_call: TRBJ1-4; d_call: NA; clone_size: many; v_call: TRBV29-1; cdr3_aa: CSVEGTNEKLFF; cdr3_nt: TGCAGCGTTGAGGGGACTAATGAAAAACTGTTTTTT
j_call: TRBJ1-1; d_call: NA; clone_size: many; v_call: TRBV7-2; cdr3_aa: CASSPVSTEAFF; cdr3_nt: TGTGCCAGCAGCCCAGTCAGTACTGAAGCTTTCTTT
j_call: TRBJ2-7; d_call: TRBD1; clone_size: NA; v_call: TRBV28; cdr3_aa: CASRATGGVYEQYF; cdr3_nt: TGTGCCAGCAGGGCGACAGGGGGAGTCTACGAGCAGTACTTC
j_call: TRBJ2-3; d_call: TRBD2; clone_size: NA; v_call: TRBV7-2; cdr3_aa: CAITRASGGTDTQYF; cdr3_nt: TGTGCCATTACAAGGGCTAGCGGGGGTACAGATACGCAGTATTTT
j_call: TRBJ2-7; d_call: NA; clone_size: NA; v_call: TRBV12-3/TRBV12-4; cdr3_aa: CASSRRQTRVEQYF; cdr3_nt: TGTGCCAGCAGCCGTCGACAGACGAGGGTGGAGCAGTACTTC
j_call: TRBJ2-5; d_call: TRBD2; clone_size: few; v_call: TRBV12-3/TRBV12-4; cdr3_aa: CASSPEPGLATLTQYF; cdr3_nt: TGTGCCAGCAGCCCGGAGCCGGGACTAGCGACATTGACCCAGTACTTC
j_call: TRBJ2-6; d_call: NA; clone_size: few; v_call: TRBV12-5; cdr3_aa: CASGLDNLAVRAGANVLTF; cdr3_nt: TGTGCTAGTGGTTTGGACAACCTGGCGGTCCGGGCCGGGGCCAACGTCCTGACTTTC
j_call: TRBJ2-1; d_call: NA; clone_size: few; v_call: TRBV7-9; cdr3_aa: CASSLNPSVRNEQFF; cdr3_nt: TGTGCCAGCAGCTTAAACCCTAGCGTCAGGAATGAGCAGTTCTTC
j_call: TRBJ2-7; d_call: NA; clone_size: many; v_call: TRBV4-3; cdr3_aa: CASSPQGGAGEQYF; cdr3_nt: TGCGCCAGCAGCCCCCAAGGGGGGGCTGGCGAGCAGTACTTC
j_call: TRBJ2-3; d_call: TRBD2; clone_size: few; v_call: TRBV4-2; cdr3_aa: CASSPLPSGQSTDTQYF; cdr3_nt: TGTGCCAGCAGCCCTTTGCCTAGCGGGCAGAGCACAGATACGCAGTATTTT
j_call: TRBJ2-1; d_call: NA; clone_size: NA; v_call: TRBV5-1; cdr3_aa: CASSLAGVEGAHNEQFF; cdr3_nt: TGCGCCAGCAGCTTGGCGGGGGTCGAAGGGGCCCATAATGAGCAGTTCTTC
j_call: TRBJ2-1; d_call: NA; clone_size: many; v_call: TRBV7-3; cdr3_aa: CASSPGGPNEQFF; cdr3_nt: TGTGCCAGCAGCCCCGGAGGGCCCAATGAGCAGTTCTTC
j_call: TRBJ2-7; d_call: TRBD1; clone_size: NA; v_call: TRBV4-1; cdr3_aa: CASSQLTGPGTYEQYF; cdr3_nt: TGCGCCAGCAGCCAATTGACAGGGCCCGGGACCTACGAGCAGTACTTC
j_call: TRBJ2-5; d_call: NA; clone_size: few; v_call: TRBV6-5; cdr3_aa: CATGGVGETQYF; cdr3_nt: TGTGCCACAGGTGGGGTTGGAGAGACCCAGTACTTC
j_call: TRBJ2-7; d_call: TRBD1; clone_size: NA; v_call: TRBV3-1; cdr3_aa: CASSHWDSYEQYF; cdr3_nt: TGTGCCAGCAGCCATTGGGACAGCTACGAGCAGTACTTC
j_call: TRBJ2-7; d_call: TRBD2; clone_size: NA; v_call: TRBV5-6; cdr3_aa: CASIGGGDEQYF; cdr3_nt: TGTGCCAGCATCGGGGGAGGGGACGAGCAGTACTTC
j_call: TRBJ1-2; d_call: NA; clone_size: NA; v_call: TRBV6-2/TRBV6-3; cdr3_aa: CASSFGAFNGYTF; cdr3_nt: TGTGCCAGCAGTTTTGGGGCATTCAATGGCTACACCTTC
j_call: TRBJ2-7; d_call: NA; clone_size: NA; v_call: TRBV2; cdr3_aa: CASKWGDSSSYEQYF; cdr3_nt: TGTGCCAGCAAGTGGGGGGACAGCAGCTCCTACGAGCAGTACTTC
j_call: TRBJ2-1; d_call: NA; clone_size: NA; v_call: TRBV20-1; cdr3_aa: CSAREGRAGLGEQFF; cdr3_nt: TGCAGTGCTAGAGAGGGGCGGGCAGGGCTCGGTGAGCAGTTCTTC
j_call: TRBJ2-7; d_call: TRBD1; clone_size: NA; v_call: TRBV5-1; cdr3_aa: CASSIEPGQGYEQYF; cdr3_nt: TGCGCCAGCAGCATCGAACCGGGACAGGGTTACGAGCAGTACTTC
j_call: TRBJ2-5; d_call: NA; clone_size: few; v_call: TRBV28; cdr3_aa: CVSSGEETQYF; cdr3_nt: TGTGTCAGCTCGGGGGAAGAGACCCAGTACTTC
j_call: TRBJ2-7; d_call: NA; clone_size: many; v_call: TRBV11-2; cdr3_aa: CASSLSRSYEQYF; cdr3_nt: TGTGCCAGCAGCTTATCGCGCTCCTACGAGCAGTACTTC
j_call: TRBJ2-5; d_call: NA; clone_size: many; v_call: TRBV28; cdr3_aa: CASSLMGAEETQYF; cdr3_nt: TGTGCTAGCAGCTTAATGGGGGCCGAGGAGACCCAGTACTTC
j_call: TRBJ1-5; d_call: TRBD1; clone_size: few; v_call: TRBV6-6; cdr3_aa: CASSYRDRNQPQHF; cdr3_nt: TGTGCCAGCAGTTATCGGGACAGAAATCAGCCCCAGCATTTT
j_call: TRBJ1-2; d_call: NA; clone_size: few; v_call: TRBV5-5; cdr3_aa: CASSAGPVDGYTF; cdr3_nt: TGTGCCAGCAGCGCGGGACCCGTAGATGGCTACACCTTC
j_call: TRBJ2-3; d_call: NA; clone_size: few; v_call: TRBV12-3/TRBV12-4; cdr3_aa: CASSFGLDTDTQYF; cdr3_nt: TGTGCCAGCAGTTTTGGCTTAGACACAGATACGCAGTATTTT
j_call: TRBJ2-2; d_call: NA; clone_size: NA; v_call: TRBV7-2; cdr3_aa: CASSLEGGGTGELFF; cdr3_nt: TGTGCCAGCAGCCTGGAGGGGGGGGGTACCGGGGAGCTGTTTTTT
j_call: TRBJ2-3; d_call: NA; clone_size: few; v_call: TRBV6-5; cdr3_aa: CASSYAFGAHDTQYF; cdr3_nt: TGTGCCAGCAGTTACGCCTTCGGGGCGCACGATACGCAGTATTTT
j_call: TRBJ2-7; d_call: TRBD2; clone_size: NA; v_call: TRBV29-1; cdr3_aa: CSVGLAGAYEQYF; cdr3_nt: TGCAGCGTTGGACTAGCGGGAGCCTACGAGCAGTACTTC
j_call: TRBJ2-1; d_call: NA; clone_size: NA; v_call: TRBV12-3/TRBV12-4; cdr3_aa: CASSLEGPLSEFF; cdr3_nt: TGTGCCAGCAGTTTAGAGGGACCGCTTTCTGAGTTCTTC
j_call: TRBJ2-7; d_call: TRBD2; clone_size: NA; v_call: TRBV12-3/TRBV12-4; cdr3_aa: CASSQAGSSGEQYF; cdr3_nt: TGTGCCAGCTCACAAGCGGGGAGTAGCGGCGAGCAGTACTTC
j_call: TRBJ1-2; d_call: TRBD1; clone_size: NA; v_call: TRBV7-9; cdr3_aa: CASSPRQGVQPYGYTF; cdr3_nt: TGTGCCAGCAGCCCGAGACAGGGTGTTCAACCCTATGGCTACACCTTC
j_call: TRBJ1-1; d_call: NA; clone_size: NA; v_call: TRBV28; cdr3_aa: CASGRANTEAFF; cdr3_nt: TGTGCCAGCGGCAGGGCTAACACTGAAGCTTTCTTT